These 15 T cell receptor beta chains came from one sample sequenced in a study of T-cell memory formation after mild COVID-19. TCRdb re-called the 5' RACE reads through MiXCR, storing one row per CDR3 protein. The sample has 450,000 to 650,000 distinct CDR3 sequences, 20% seen once. Sequenced material: PBMCs or a T cell subset sorted from them (not recorded which). The receptors here all came from an adult woman who had mild COVID-19 (a few samples of this study predate the infection). Cell type and time point are not known.

The chain links TRBV30 to TRBJ2-7, with TRBD1 as a possible D gene (6 bases). The CDR3 contains 13 residues. V dropped 4 bases and J dropped 3 bases, with 13 bases sitting between them. Germline assignment: CDR1 GTSNPN and CDR2 SVGIG (reference sequence). CDR3 sequence: CAWNRDISYEQYF. The CDR3 bases are TGTGCCTGGAACAGGGACATCAGCTACGAGCAGTACTTC. The full variable domain, in which reference TRBV30 and TRBJ2-7 provide the parts outside the CDR3, is SQTIHQWPATLVQPVGSPLSLECTVEGTSNPNLYWYRQAAGRGLQLLFYSVGIGQISSEVPQNLSASRPQDRQFILSSKKLLLSDSGFYLCAWNRDISYEQYFGPGTRLTVT.

The sample holds a few counts of this clonotype. This chain connects TRBV24-1 to TRBJ2-1, with TRBD1 identical over 9 bases. The CDR3 length is 16 residues. Germline V gene data show CDR1 as KGHDR and CDR2 as SFDVKD. With V trimmed by 4 bases and J by 4 bases, 7 bases remained unmatched. The CDR3 nucleotides are TGTGCCACCAGTGAGGAACAGGGGGCAAGGTACAATGAGCAGTTCTTC. Encoded protein: CATSEEQGARYNEQFF.

This chain's CDR3 is CASSPGTSVSTGELFF. The CDR3 bases are TGTGCCAGCAGCCCGGGGACTAGCGTGTCCACCGGGGAGCTGTTTTTT. The gene calls are TRBV5-4 and TRBJ2-2; TRBD2 aligns across 10 bases. The ends lost 4 bases at V and 4 bases at J; junction bases unmatched: 7. The CDR3 has 16 amino acids. CDR1 is SGHNT, CDR2 YYREEE, per germline (reference sequence). Filled out from reference TRBV5-4 and TRBJ2-2, the complete variable domain reads ETGVTQSPTHLIKTRGQQVTLRCSSQSGHNTVSWYQQALGQGPQFIFQYYREEENGRGNFPPRFSGLQFPNYSSELNVNALELDDSALYLCASSPGTSVSTGELFFGEGSRLTVL.

This clonotype was seen many times. The V and J genes are TRBV7-2 and TRBJ2-7; D uncertain. The CDR3 sequence is 14 residues long. Germline lookup yields CDR1 SGHTA and CDR2 FQGNSA. Trimming stripped 2 bases from V and 6 bases from J, with 14 bases between. The DNA of the CDR3 is TGTGCCAGCAGCTTACTAATTGGTCCCGGCGAGCAGTACTTC. Encoded protein: CASSLLIGPGEQYF.

This chain uses TRBV29-1 with TRBJ2-3; 14 bases are a match to TRBD2. The CDR3 runs to 17 residues. Germline CDR1 reads SQVTM; CDR2 reads ANQGSEA. Losses at the gene ends were 7 bases for V and 4 bases for J; bases not matched to a gene: 13. The CDR3 reads CSGRLYGLAGGPDTQYF. CDR3 nucleotides: TGCAGCGGGCGTTTATATGGACTAGCGGGGGGTCCAGATACGCAGTATTTT.

A few counts support this clonotype. The V call is TRBV12-3 or TRBV12-4, the J call TRBJ2-1; possible D gene TRBD2, 6 bases. The CDR3 consists of 15 residues. Trimming took off 6 bases at V and 10 bases at J, with 22 bases between the two ends. The DNA of the CDR3 is TGTGCCAGCAGGCCTCTTGGCGGGGTTGCCTCGGAGCAGTTCTTC. Its translation: CASRPLGGVASEQFF.

This clonotype was detected only a few times. The chain carries TRBV9 and TRBJ1-1, with 7 bases that match TRBD1. Looked up from germline, CDR1 is SGDLS and CDR2 is YYNGEE. There are 14 residues in the CDR3. V gave up 3 bases and J gave up 10 bases; unmatched junction bases: 12. CDR3 residues: CASSARTGLDSAFF. The CDR3 region has the DNA TGTGCCAGCAGCGCCCGGACAGGACTCGACTCAGCTTTCTTT.

This chain uses TRBV19 with TRBJ2-6; 7 nucleotides match TRBD1. The CDR3 loop spans 18 amino acids. In germline, CDR1 is LNHDA, CDR2 SQIVND (reference sequence). The V gene end was trimmed by 4 bases and the J gene end by 4 bases; junction bases not matched to a gene: 13. For the CDR3, the DNA is TGTGCCAGTAGTAGGGACACAGGGGTACTCACAGGGGCCAACGTCCTGACTTTC. Translated, it gives CASSRDTGVLTGANVLTF. The variable domain in full, completed from reference TRBV19 and TRBJ2-6, reads DGGITQSPKYLFRKEGQNVTLSCEQNLNHDAMYWYRQDPGQGLRLIYYSQIVNDFQKGDIAEGYSVSREKKESFPLTVTSAQKNPTAFYLCASSRDTGVLTGANVLTFGAGSRLTVL.

The chain uses TRBV4-1 and TRBJ1-5, with 10 bases identical to TRBD1. V lost 2 bases and J lost 7; bases outside the gene matches: 5. The germline V gene has CDR1 MGHRA and CDR2 YSYEKL. The CDR3 length is 15 residues. CDR3 coding DNA: TGCGCCAGCAGCCAAAGGGGGACAGGGGTACAGCCCCAGCATTTT. Translated: CASSQRGTGVQPQHF.

The V and J genes are TRBV21-1 and TRBJ1-5; TRBD1, the D gene given by the table, was not confirmed from the DNA. TRBV21-1 is assigned pseudogene status. This CDR3 spans 16 amino acids. In DNA, the CDR3 is TGTGCCAGCAGCAAAGACCGGGGACAGCCCAATCAGCCCCAGCATTTT. Encoded protein: CASSKDRGQPNQPQHF.

This clonotype was found a few times. The chain carries TRBV6-2 or TRBV6-3 and TRBJ2-3, with TRBD2 matching over 13 bases. CDR1 is MNHEY and CDR2 is SVGEGT in the germline V gene. The CDR3 spans 17 residues. The trim removed 3 bases at V and 3 bases at J, leaving 6 bases unmatched. DNA of the CDR3: TGTGCCAGCAGTTATGAGTTGGGACTAGCGGGAACAGATACGCAGTATTTT. Translation gives CASSYELGLAGTDTQYF.

This clonotype was counted a single time. This chain uses TRBV3-1 with TRBJ2-5; 11 nucleotides align to TRBD2. CDR1 is LGHDT and CDR2 is YNNKEL in the germline V gene (reference sequence). Trimming at V came to 8 bases and at J to 3 bases, leaving 5 bases not matched to a gene. The CDR3 covers 14 residues. CDR3 nucleotide sequence: TGTGCCAGCTTCCCGACTAGCGGGGAAGAGACCCAGTACTTC. Translation: CASFPTSGEETQYF.

This clonotype was observed a handful of times. The chain combines TRBV12-3 or TRBV12-4 with TRBJ2-1; D is unresolved. Trimming took off 5 bases at V and 0 bases at J, with 11 bases between the two ends. The CDR3 is made up of 15 amino acids. CDR3 in DNA: TGTGCCAGCAGTCCCCGACGGACCTCCTACAATGAGCAGTTCTTC. It yields the protein CASSPRRTSYNEQFF.

V and J are TRBV7-8 and TRBJ2-5; the D gene is possibly TRBD2 (6 bases). Germline CDR1 SGHVS, CDR2 FQNEAQ. This CDR3 has 15 residues. Deletions cut 4 bases from V and 5 bases from J, with 17 bases between. The CDR3 DNA is TGTGCCAGCAGCTCCCCAAGGAGGGCCGGGGAGACCCAGTACTTC. Its translation: CASSSPRRAGETQYF. Based on the CDR3 plus reference TRBV7-8 and TRBJ2-5, the full variable domain is GAGVSQSPRYKVAKRGQDVALRCDPISGHVSLFWYQQALGQGPEFLTYFQNEAQLDKSGLPSDRFFAERPEGSVSTLKIQRTQQEDSAVYLCASSSPRRAGETQYFGPGTRLLVL.

This clonotype was counted many times. J is TRBJ2-1 and V is TRBV29-1; 7 bases are shared with TRBD2. The CDR3 length is 17 residues. CDR1 is SQVTM, CDR2 ANQGSEA, per germline. With V trimmed by 3 bases and J by 8 bases, 19 bases remained unmatched. CDR3 nucleotide sequence: TGCAGCGTTGATGCCTTTGTATCCGCGGGAGTTGAGGATGAGCAGTTCTTC. Its protein product is CSVDAFVSAGVEDEQFF.